Following are 10 T cell receptor beta chains from one sample sequenced in a study of read filtering for tumor transcriptome and immune sequencing. From 350 to 500 ng of RNA, a library with molecular barcoded alpha/delta and beta/gamma adaptors was made. TCRdb ran MiXCR on the reads and lists one entry per CDR3 protein. The sample shows 100,000 to 150,000 distinct CDR3 sequences, 13% of them seen only once. The sequencing input was a population of CD138-negative cells sorted from bone marrow. These receptors all come from a donor older than 35 with multiple myeloma.

This clonotype was counted at least ten times. V and J are TRBV12-3 or TRBV12-4 and TRBJ2-1, with 7 bases matching TRBD2. V lost 7 bases and J lost 4; bases outside the gene matches: 4. This CDR3 is 13 amino acids long. The CDR3 nucleotides read TGTGCCAGCAACTTGCGGGAGTACAATGAGCAGTTCTTC. Protein sequence: CASNLREYNEQFF.

This clonotype has at least ten counts. The rearrangement links TRBV24-1 to TRBJ2-5, with D hard to call. CDR1 and CDR2 (germline): KGHDR, SFDVKD. The CDR3 is 11 amino acids. Trimming left V 5 bases short and J 3 bases short, with 3 bases between. The CDR3 DNA sequence: TGTGCCACCAGTGCGGAAGAGACCCAGTACTTC. Translation: CATSAEETQYF.

This clonotype has at least ten counts. The genes are TRBV2 and TRBJ2-7, with D perhaps matching TRBD1 (5 bases). The germline gives CDR1 SNHLY, CDR2 FYNNEI. The CDR3 runs to 16 residues. Trimming took off 8 bases at V and 1 base at J, with 21 bases between the two ends. CDR3 residues: CASLVRDKTGSYEQYF. The CDR3 nucleotides read TGTGCCAGCCTCGTCAGGGATAAGACTGGTTCCTACGAGCAGTACTTC.

Ten or more counts support this clonotype. The rearrangement joins TRBV7-9 to TRBJ1-1, with 9 bases matching TRBD1. With 4 bases clipped from V and 4 bases from J, the junction kept 7 bases outside the gene matches. CDR3 length: 15 amino acids. Per the germline V gene, CDR1 is SEHNR and CDR2 is FQNEAQ (reference sequence). The CDR3 loop reads CASSSYRGQTTEAFF. The CDR3 DNA is TGTGCCAGCAGCTCATACAGGGGGCAGACCACTGAAGCTTTCTTT.

This clonotype appeared many times. The genes are TRBV29-1 and TRBJ2-7, with D possibly being TRBD1 or TRBD2 (5 bases each). V lost 3 bases and J lost 4, with 7 bases in between. Germline CDR1 SQVTM, CDR2 ANQGSEA. This CDR3 comprises 11 residues. The CDR3 region has the DNA TGCAGCGTTGATGAGGGGTACGAGCAGTACTTC. Protein product: CSVDEGYEQYF.

In this sample, this clonotype turned up many times. The chain uses TRBV7-9 and TRBJ2-7; TRBD2 matches at 10 bases. J gave up 5 bases and V 2 bases, and 12 bases lay outside the gene matches. There are 17 residues in the CDR3. Germline CDR1 is SEHNR and CDR2 is FQNEAQ (reference sequence). The CDR3 coding sequence is TGTGCCAGCAGCTTATTGTGGACTAGCGGACCACCAGACGAGCAGTACTTC. Translating it yields CASSLLWTSGPPDEQYF. The full variable domain, its missing parts supplied by reference TRBV7-9 and TRBJ2-7, is DTGVSQNPRHKITKRGQNVTFRCDPISEHNRLYWYRQTLGQGPEFLTYFQNEAQLEKSRLLSDRFSAERPKGSFSTLEIQRTEQGDSAMYLCASSLLWTSGPPDEQYFGPGTRLTVT.

This clonotype was counted between two and nine times. The chain links TRBV29-1 to TRBJ2-7; D possibly uses TRBD1 or TRBD2 (5 bases each). The CDR3 is 12 residues long. V lost 4 bases to trimming and J lost 5 bases, with 12 bases between them. Germline-derived CDR1 and CDR2 are SQVTM and ANQGSEA. CDR3 sequence reads: CSVARERHEQYF. The CDR3, as DNA: TGCAGCGTTGCCAGGGAGAGGCACGAGCAGTACTTC.

This clonotype was detected many times. The rearrangement joins TRBV6-5 to TRBJ1-1; 8 bases are shared with TRBD1. V was pared by 7 bases and J by 3 bases, with 10 bases of the junction left unmatched. Germline values: CDR1 MNHEY, CDR2 SVGAGI. CDR3 length: 15 residues. CDR3 sequence reads: CASTLSTGGYTEAFF. DNA of the CDR3: TGTGCCAGCACCCTTTCCACAGGGGGTTACACTGAAGCTTTCTTT.

The rearrangement uses TRBV29-1 and TRBJ1-4, with D maybe TRBD1 (5 bases). Germline values: CDR1 SQVTM, CDR2 ANQGSEA. The CDR3 is 13 residues long. V was clipped by 6 bases and J by 8 bases, with 16 bases between them. CDR3 in DNA: TGCAGCGTGGCGGGACGGCAGATGGAAAAACTGTTTTTT. It codes for CSVAGRQMEKLFF.

This clonotype was recorded at least ten times. The J gene is TRBJ2-7, the V gene TRBV12-3 or TRBV12-4, with D possibly being TRBD2 (6 bases). The CDR3 spans 13 residues. The germline V and J ends were trimmed by 6 bases and 4 bases, with 13 bases remaining between them. CDR3 DNA sequence: TGTGCCAGCAGACCGTCGCGGGGTTACGAGCAGTACTTC. Protein sequence: CASRPSRGYEQYF.